This passage covers 31 T cell receptor beta chains from one sample sequenced in a study of blood T cell repertoires in COVID-19 (dated by TCRdb to 2020 to 2021). Library preparation employed the immunoSEQ multiplex PCR assay. Imported from immuneACCESS, the table was reduced by TCRdb to in-frame sequences with V and J called. These copies leave out some clones; in studies compared against another copy, an unresolved V gene accounts for under half, and the cause of the remainder is not known. This sample holds about 37,000 clones; around nine tenths were observed only once. The ten largest clones take up around 57% of the sample. Sequencing was carried out using peripheral blood. These receptors came from a man aged 65-85 years with acute or convalescent COVID-19.

This clone was seen just once. This chain links TRBV15 with TRBJ2-2, with 9 bases lining up with TRBD1. This CDR3 is 15 amino acids long. The V gene's germline CDR1 is LNHNV and CDR2 YYDKDF (reference sequence). After removal of 4 bases from V and 9 bases from J, the junction contained 9 bases not matched to a gene. CDR3: CATSNRDRDFRELFF. In DNA form, the CDR3 reads TGTGCCACCAGCAACCGGGACAGGGATTTTAGGGAGCTGTTTTTT.

The CDR3 DNA follows: TGTGCCAGCAGCAACCTAATACGGGACAGGGCCTTCTTT. Translation: CASSNLIRDRAFF. The chain is built from TRBV5-8 and TRBJ1-1, with 9 bases fitting TRBD1. J lost 14 bases, V lost 4 bases, and 12 bases had no gene match. Germline CDR1 and CDR2: SGHTS and YDEGEE. The CDR3 length is 13 residues.

The rearrangement uses TRBV10-3 and TRBJ1-2; D unresolved. V was clipped by 0 bases and J by 5 bases, with 13 bases between them. The CDR3 has 15 amino acids. The germline gives CDR1 ENHRY, CDR2 SYGVKD. Here the CDR3 reads CAISESIVDNYGYTF. DNA of the CDR3: TGTGCCATCAGTGAGTCGATTGTCGACAATTATGGCTACACCTTC.

The chain recombines TRBV6-2 or TRBV6-3 with TRBJ2-1; D possibly corresponds to TRBD2 (6 bases). Trimming stripped 4 bases from V and 1 base from J, with 23 bases between. The CDR3 spans 19 residues. The germline gives CDR1 MNHEY, CDR2 SVGEGT. The CDR3 nucleotides are TGTGCCAGCAGTTTTCTTACCGGGAGATATTTATGGTCCTACAATGAGCAGTTCTTC. This codes for CASSFLTGRYLWSYNEQFF.

The chain carries TRBV4-3 and TRBJ1-6, with D uncertain. Germline-derived CDR1 and CDR2 are LGHNA and YSLEER. This CDR3 has 16 residues. The V and J ends lost 5 bases and 7 bases respectively, with 18 bases between them. Here the CDR3 reads CASSEREGGYNSPLHF. DNA for the CDR3: TGCGCCAGCAGCGAGCGAGAGGGAGGGTACAATTCACCCCTCCACTTT.

The rearrangement uses TRBV19 and TRBJ1-2; D might be TRBD1 (5 bases). V was clipped by 7 bases and J by 0 bases, with 18 bases between them. Per germline, CDR1 LNHDA and CDR2 SQIVND (reference sequence). The CDR3 covers 16 residues. Here the CDR3 DNA reads TGTGCCAGTACTCGGGACGGGAGTCTTGCTAACTATGGCTACACCTTC. This translates into CASTRDGSLANYGYTF.

The CDR3 reads CSASWGQENSPLHF. The CDR3 nucleotides read TGCAGTGCTAGTTGGGGGCAGGAAAATTCACCCCTCCACTTT. The rearrangement links TRBV20-1 to TRBJ1-6; D possibly corresponds to TRBD1 (6 bases). CDR1 DFQATT and CDR2 SNEGSKA come from the germline V gene (reference sequence). The CDR3 is made up of 14 amino acids. The germline V and J ends were trimmed by 3 bases and 7 bases, with 13 bases remaining between them.

This clone appeared a single time. The chain combines TRBV6-4 with TRBJ1-1; D ambiguous. Germline V gene sequence: CDR1 MRHNA, CDR2 SNTAGT. Trimming stripped 4 bases from V and 1 base from J, with 7 bases between. There are 13 residues in the CDR3. CDR3 residues: CASSVSSNTEAFF. Written as DNA, the CDR3 is TGTGCCAGCAGTGTTAGTTCGAACACTGAAGCTTTCTTT.

The chain combines TRBV30 with TRBJ1-5, with TRBD1 identical over 7 bases. Germline V gene data show CDR1 as GTSNPN and CDR2 as SVGIG (reference sequence). Losses at the gene ends were 0 bases for V and 9 bases for J; bases not matched to a gene: 8. This CDR3 comprises 14 residues. The CDR3 protein is CAWSVTGRSRPQHF. For the CDR3, the DNA is TGTGCCTGGAGTGTGACAGGGCGGTCACGGCCCCAGCATTTT.

Only a few counts were recorded for this clone. The chain links TRBV7-9 to TRBJ2-1; no firm D call. Germline CDR1 reads SEHNR; CDR2 reads FQNEAQ (reference sequence). The V gene lost 6 bases and the J gene lost 7 bases, with 10 bases spanning the gap. The CDR3 runs to 12 residues. CDR3 DNA sequence: TGTGCCAGCAGTCCCAGTCTTAATGAGCAGTTCTTC. Translated: CASSPSLNEQFF.

J is TRBJ1-3 and V is TRBV25-1; D unresolved. CDR1 MGHDK and CDR2 SYGVNS come from the germline V gene. The CDR3 has 13 amino acids. Trimming stripped 6 bases from V and 0 bases from J, with 6 bases between. This chain's CDR3 is CASRLNSGNTIYF. The CDR3 nucleotides are TGTGCCAGCAGACTGAACTCTGGAAACACCATATATTTT. The full variable domain, with the rest looked up from reference TRBV25-1 and TRBJ1-3, is EADIYQTPRYLVIGTGKKITLECSQTMGHDKMYWYQQDPGMELHLIHYSYGVNSTEKGDLSSESTVSRIRTEHFPLTLESARPSHTSQYLCASRLNSGNTIYFGEGSWLTVV.

CDR3 loop: CSALLVSEQFF. The CDR3 DNA sequence: TGCAGTGCACTCTTAGTCTCTGAGCAGTTCTTC. The chain is built from TRBV20-1 and TRBJ2-1; D uncertain. Per germline, CDR1 DFQATT and CDR2 SNEGSKA (reference sequence). With 6 bases removed from V and 9 bases from J, the gap between germline ends came to 12 bases. The CDR3 runs 11 residues.

The gene calls are TRBV9 and TRBJ1-2; D is unclear. The CDR3 is 15 amino acids. Germline CDR1 reads SGDLS; CDR2 reads YYNGEE. The germline V and J ends were trimmed by 4 bases and 1 base, with 14 bases remaining between them. For the CDR3, the DNA is TGTGCCAGCAGCCGTACCCATGAGGGTAACTATGGCTACACCTTC. Translating gives CASSRTHEGNYGYTF.

The CDR3 DNA follows: TGTGCCAGCAGACCTACAGGGTTGCATCAGCCCCAGCATTTT. The encoded protein is CASRPTGLHQPQHF. The chain recombines TRBV6-5 with TRBJ1-5, with a possible D match to TRBD1 (6 bases). The V end was cut by 6 bases, the J end by 5 bases, with 14 bases between. The CDR3 is made up of 14 amino acids. Germline V CDR1 and CDR2: MNHEY, SVGAGI.

The rearrangement joins TRBV2 to TRBJ1-1; TRBD1 is a possible D gene (5 bases). The germline V gene has CDR1 SNHLY and CDR2 FYNNEI. This CDR3 has 12 amino acids. The CDR3 nucleotides read TGTCCTAGCAGGGAGAGTCGCACTGAAGCTTTCTTT. Protein sequence: CPSRESRTEAFF.

A single count supports this clone. V is TRBV6-1 and J is TRBJ2-3; no definite D call. From germline, CDR1 is MNHNS and CDR2 SASEGT. Trimming shortened V by 4 bases and J by 0 bases, and 14 bases separated the two germline ends. CDR3 size: 16 residues. Here the CDR3 reads CASSAPVPTSTDTQYF. DNA of the CDR3: TGTGCCAGCAGTGCCCCCGTCCCGACTAGCACAGATACGCAGTATTTT.

V and J are TRBV5-1 and TRBJ1-3; 9 nucleotides match TRBD1. In germline, CDR1 is SGHRS, CDR2 YFSETQ. V gave up 0 bases and J gave up 3 bases; unmatched junction bases: 7. The length of the CDR3 is 17 residues. CDR3 amino acids: CASSLAIGTGSGNTIYF. In DNA form, the CDR3 reads TGCGCCAGCAGCTTGGCAATCGGGACAGGGAGTGGAAACACCATATATTTT.

This clone showed up many times. This chain links TRBV5-1 with TRBJ2-3; D is uncertain. The CDR3 length is 13 residues. Germline CDR1 reads SGHRS; CDR2 reads YFSETQ. The germline V and J ends were trimmed by 4 bases and 4 bases, with 10 bases remaining between them. CDR3 region: CASSPNSPDTQYF. The CDR3 nucleotides are TGCGCCAGCAGCCCCAATTCCCCAGATACGCAGTATTTT.

This clone was seen a few times. The chain employs TRBV6-5 and TRBJ1-6; the match to TRBD1 covers 7 bases. The CDR3 runs to 15 residues. Germline V gene sequence: CDR1 MNHEY, CDR2 SVGAGI. Germline trimming cut 6 bases from V and 7 bases from J; bases unmatched to any gene: 9. Here the CDR3 reads CASSSRQGGNSPLHF. The CDR3 DNA sequence: TGTGCCAGCAGCTCCCGACAGGGTGGAAATTCACCCCTCCACTTT.

V gene TRBV9 combines with J gene TRBJ1-2; 8 nucleotides line up with TRBD1. Per the germline V gene, CDR1 is SGDLS and CDR2 is YYNGEE. The CDR3 spans 15 residues. Germline trimming cut 3 bases from V and 8 bases from J; bases unmatched to any gene: 12. Written as DNA, the CDR3 is TGTGCCAGCAGCGAGGGAGGAGACAGGGGTTCGGGCTACACCTTC. Protein product: CASSEGGDRGSGYTF.

This sequence joins TRBV3-1 (or the pseudogene TRBV3-2) and TRBJ2-3, with 8 bases matching TRBD2. The CDR3 consists of 16 residues. The germline V gene encodes CDR1 LGHDT and CDR2 YNNKEL (reference sequence). With 4 bases clipped from V and 4 bases from J, the junction kept 10 bases outside the gene matches. The CDR3 nucleotides read TGTGCCAGCAGCCGTCTAGCAGCGGGAGTCCCAGATACGCAGTATTTT. Protein product: CASSRLAAGVPDTQYF.

This sequence joins TRBV6-4 and TRBJ1-5; TRBD1 might be the D (5 bases). The germline V and J ends were trimmed by 3 bases and 8 bases, with 11 bases remaining between them. This CDR3 contains 13 residues. The germline V gene encodes CDR1 MRHNA and CDR2 SNTAGT. The CDR3, as DNA: TGTGCCAGCAGTGAGGGGACTGAGGAGCCCCAGCATTTT. Residues: CASSEGTEEPQHF.

This clone was observed a single time. This CDR3 reads CASRLNREETQYF. In DNA, the CDR3 is TGTGCCAGCAGATTAAACAGGGAAGAGACCCAGTACTTC. The rearrangement links TRBV2 to TRBJ2-5; D is possibly TRBD1 (6 bases). Between the trimmed V and J ends, which lost 6 bases and 3 bases, there was a span of 11 bases. The CDR3 runs to 13 residues. Germline CDR1 SNHLY, CDR2 FYNNEI.

This sequence joins TRBV7-2 and TRBJ2-1, with D possibly being TRBD1 (6 bases). The length of the CDR3 is 14 residues. V was cut by 1 base and J by 9 bases, with 13 bases left in between. Germline CDR1 is SGHTA and CDR2 is FQGNSA. Here the CDR3 DNA reads TGTGCCAGCAGCTTAGGAGGGGGAGTGACTGAGCAGTTCTTC. This codes for CASSLGGGVTEQFF.

The chain is built from TRBV29-1 and TRBJ1-1, with D perhaps TRBD1 (6 bases). V was pared by 0 bases and J by 0 bases, with 17 bases between. The CDR3 is 17 residues long. The germline CDR1 and CDR2 sequences are SQVTM and ANQGSEA. The CDR3, as DNA: TGCAGCGTTGAAGAATCCTCAGGGGATGTAATGAACACTGAAGCTTTCTTT. It is translated as CSVEESSGDVMNTEAFF.

CDR3 DNA: TGTGCCAGCAATAACCAGGGAAACAATGAGCAGTTCTTC. Protein: CASNNQGNNEQFF. The J gene is TRBJ2-1, the V gene TRBV12-3 or TRBV12-4; D is possibly TRBD1 (5 bases). This CDR3 region has 13 residues. V dropped 7 bases and J dropped 5 bases, with 12 bases sitting between them.

This rearrangement joins TRBV7-2 to TRBJ2-1; 10 bases match TRBD1. The CDR3 has 16 residues. Germline V gives CDR1 SGHTA, CDR2 FQGNSA. Trimming took 4 bases from V and 7 from J; bases not matched to a gene: 10. CDR3 bases: TGTGCCAGCAGCTCGAAGACAGGGGGCTCCAGAAATGAGCAGTTCTTC. Its translation is CASSSKTGGSRNEQFF.

The rearrangement joins TRBV7-9 to TRBJ2-3; 10 positions match TRBD2. Losses at the gene ends were 1 base for V and 5 bases for J; bases not matched to a gene: 9. CDR1 and CDR2 (germline): SEHNR, FQNEAQ (reference sequence). CDR3 length: 17 amino acids. For the CDR3, the DNA is TGTGCCAGCAGCTTAGGACCTGCTAGCGGGAGAAAAGATACGCAGTATTTT. Translating gives CASSLGPASGRKDTQYF.

The V gene is TRBV6-4, the J gene TRBJ1-2; TRBD1 matches 8 bases. V lost 1 base, J lost 5 bases, and 6 bases stayed unmatched. From germline, CDR1 is MRHNA and CDR2 SNTAGT. The CDR3 covers 15 residues. Here the CDR3 DNA reads TGTGCCAGCAGTGACTGGCCAGGGGGCAGGTATGGCTACACCTTC. It codes for CASSDWPGGRYGYTF.

CDR3 DNA: TGTGCCAGCAGAGCCGCGGGGCTAGCGGAAGAGACCCAGTACTTC. Protein product: CASRAAGLAEETQYF. J is TRBJ2-5 and V is TRBV7-2; TRBD2 matches at 7 bases. CDR3 size: 15 residues. CDR1 is SGHTA and CDR2 is FQGNSA in the germline V gene. V dropped 6 bases and J dropped 3; count of bases not matched to a gene: 10.

V gene TRBV18 combines with J gene TRBJ1-3; 8 bases map to TRBD1. V dropped 2 bases and J dropped 4; count of bases not matched to a gene: 7. Germline V lookup: CDR1 KGHSH, CDR2 LQKENI. The CDR3 sequence is 16 residues long. CDR3 DNA: TGTGCCAGCTCACCATCAGGACAGGGTGGAGGAAACACCATATATTTT. Its protein product is CASSPSGQGGGNTIYF.